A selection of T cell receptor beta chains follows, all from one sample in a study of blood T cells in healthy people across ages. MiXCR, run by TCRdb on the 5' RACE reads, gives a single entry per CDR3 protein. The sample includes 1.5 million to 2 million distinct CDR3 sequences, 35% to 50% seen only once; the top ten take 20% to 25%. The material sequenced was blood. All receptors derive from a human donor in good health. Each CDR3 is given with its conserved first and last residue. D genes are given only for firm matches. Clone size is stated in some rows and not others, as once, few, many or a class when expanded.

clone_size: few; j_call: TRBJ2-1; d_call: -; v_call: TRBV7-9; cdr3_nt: TGTGCCAGCAGCCCCCTGGGGGGGCATGAGCAGTTCTTC; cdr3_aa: CASSPLGGHEQFF
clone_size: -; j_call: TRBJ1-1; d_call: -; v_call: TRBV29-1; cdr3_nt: TGCAGCGCAGCGGACACCAAGAACACTGAAGCTTTCTTT; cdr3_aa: CSAADTKNTEAFF
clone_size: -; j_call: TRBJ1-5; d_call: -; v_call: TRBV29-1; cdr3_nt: TGCAGCGTCCCGAGATGGGCAGGGAATCAGCCCCAGCATTTT; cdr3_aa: CSVPRWAGNQPQHF
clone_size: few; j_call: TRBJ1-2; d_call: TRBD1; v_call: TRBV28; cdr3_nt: TGTGCCAGCAGTTTGGGCAAGACAGGGAGGGGCTACACCTTC; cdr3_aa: CASSLGKTGRGYTF
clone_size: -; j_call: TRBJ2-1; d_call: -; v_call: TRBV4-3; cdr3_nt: TGCGTCAGCAGCCAAGTTTTCGACCACGCCGGGGGTAATGAGCAGTTCTTC; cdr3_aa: CVSSQVFDHAGGNEQFF
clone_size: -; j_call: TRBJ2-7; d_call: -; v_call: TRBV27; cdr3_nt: TGTGCCAGCGGTCGGGGAAATTCCTACGAGCAGTACTTC; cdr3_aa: CASGRGNSYEQYF
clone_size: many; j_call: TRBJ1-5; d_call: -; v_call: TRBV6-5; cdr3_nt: TGTGCCAGCAGTGACGACCCTGGGGGGCAGCCCCAGCATTTT; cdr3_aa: CASSDDPGGQPQHF
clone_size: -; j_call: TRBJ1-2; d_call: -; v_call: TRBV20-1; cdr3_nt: TGCAGTGCTAGTTGGGGAACTAACTATGGCTACACCTTC; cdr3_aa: CSASWGTNYGYTF
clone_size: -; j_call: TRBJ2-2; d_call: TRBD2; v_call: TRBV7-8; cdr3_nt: TGTGCCAGCAGCAAAAACGGGGGGAGAAACCAGAACACCGGGGAGCTGTTTTTT; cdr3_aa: CASSKNGGRNQNTGELFF
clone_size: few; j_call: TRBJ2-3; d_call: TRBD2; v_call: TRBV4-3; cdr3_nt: TGCGCCAGCAGCCTGCAGGGCGGGGGGACCACAGATACGCAGTATTTT; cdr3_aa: CASSLQGGGTTDTQYF
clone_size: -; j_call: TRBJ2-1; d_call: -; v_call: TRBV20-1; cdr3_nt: TGCAGTGGAAGACCGGGACAAAGTGAGCAGTTCTTC; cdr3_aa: CSGRPGQSEQFF
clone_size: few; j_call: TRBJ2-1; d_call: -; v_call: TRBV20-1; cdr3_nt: TGCAGTCCCCAGCTCGCGGAGGAGCAGTTCTTC; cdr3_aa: CSPQLAEEQFF
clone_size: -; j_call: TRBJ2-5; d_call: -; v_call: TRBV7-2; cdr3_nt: TGTGCCAGCAGCTTAGGGTATGGCCGGGAGACCCAGTACTTC; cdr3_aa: CASSLGYGRETQYF
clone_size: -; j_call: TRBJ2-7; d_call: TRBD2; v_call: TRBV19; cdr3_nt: TGTGCCAGTAGTGGCCGGACTAGCGGGGGTTACGAGCAGTACTTC; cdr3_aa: CASSGRTSGGYEQYF
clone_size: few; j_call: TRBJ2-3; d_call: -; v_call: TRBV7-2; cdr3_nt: TGTGCCAGCAGCTCGACCGGGGCAGAAGGGCAGTATTTT; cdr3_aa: CASSSTGAEGQYF
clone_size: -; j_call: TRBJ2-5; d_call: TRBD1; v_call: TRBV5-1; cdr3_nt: TGCGCCAGCAGCTTTCCTAGGGACAGGGTTATTTACAATGAGCAGTACTTC; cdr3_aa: CASSFPRDRVIYNEQYF
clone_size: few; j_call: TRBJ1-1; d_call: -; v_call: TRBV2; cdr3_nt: TGTGCCAGCTTTTCGGGAGCTGAAGCTTTCTTT; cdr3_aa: CASFSGAEAFF
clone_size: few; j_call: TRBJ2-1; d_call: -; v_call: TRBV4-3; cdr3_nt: TGCGCCAGCAGCTCCTATAACGGCAATGAGCAGTTCTTC; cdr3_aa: CASSSYNGNEQFF
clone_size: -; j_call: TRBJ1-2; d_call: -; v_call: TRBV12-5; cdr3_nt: TGTGCTAGTGGTTTGATGGAGGGGGGCGCCTATGGCTACACCTTC; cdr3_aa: CASGLMEGGAYGYTF
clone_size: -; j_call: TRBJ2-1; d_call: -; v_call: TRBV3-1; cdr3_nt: TGTGCCAGCAGCCGACCACTACCGGGGCGGGGCTCCTACAATGAGCAGTTCTTC; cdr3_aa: CASSRPLPGRGSYNEQFF
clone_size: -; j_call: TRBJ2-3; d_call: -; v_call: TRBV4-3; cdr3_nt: TGCGCCAGCAACCAAAATTCAGGGGTCCCAGATACGCAGTATTTT; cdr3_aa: CASNQNSGVPDTQYF
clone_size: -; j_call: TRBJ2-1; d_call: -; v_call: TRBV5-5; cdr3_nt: TGTGCCAGCAGCTTCAGAAGCCCAGAGAGCTCCTACAATGAGCAGTTCTTC; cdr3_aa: CASSFRSPESSYNEQFF
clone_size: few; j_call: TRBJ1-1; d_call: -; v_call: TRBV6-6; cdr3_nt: TGTGCCAGCAGTTACTTACCTACAGGGCCCTTCTTT; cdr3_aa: CASSYLPTGPFF
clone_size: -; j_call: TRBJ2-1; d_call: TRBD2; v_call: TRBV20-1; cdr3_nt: TGCAGTGCTAGAAGCGCGGGGGACTCGAGGAATGAGCAGTTCTTC; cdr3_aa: CSARSAGDSRNEQFF
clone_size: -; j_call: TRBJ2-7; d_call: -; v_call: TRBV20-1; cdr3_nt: TGCAGTGCTAGAGGTTGGAACAGCTCCTACGAGCAGTACTTC; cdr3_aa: CSARGWNSSYEQYF
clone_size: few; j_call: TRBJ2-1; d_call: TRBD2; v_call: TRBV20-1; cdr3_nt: TGCAGTGCTTCTAGCGGGTCTTTATACAATGAGCAGTTCTTC; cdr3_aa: CSASSGSLYNEQFF
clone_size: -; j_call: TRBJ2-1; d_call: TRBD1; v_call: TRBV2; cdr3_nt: TGTGCCAGCAGTGTAGGACAGGGGTACAATGAGCAGTTCTTC; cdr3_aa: CASSVGQGYNEQFF
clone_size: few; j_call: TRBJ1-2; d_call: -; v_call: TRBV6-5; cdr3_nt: TGTGCCACCACCGGGTCCATTTTTGGCGGCTACACCTTC; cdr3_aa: CATTGSIFGGYTF
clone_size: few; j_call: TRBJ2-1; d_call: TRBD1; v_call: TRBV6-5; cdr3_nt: TGTGCCAGCAGTTTGGGACAGGGGGCGTATAATAAGCAGTTCTTC; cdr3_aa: CASSLGQGAYNKQFF
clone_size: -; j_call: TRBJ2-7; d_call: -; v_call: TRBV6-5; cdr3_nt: TGTGCCAGCAGGACAGGGAGGTGTAACGAGCAGTACTTC; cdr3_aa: CASRTGRCNEQYF
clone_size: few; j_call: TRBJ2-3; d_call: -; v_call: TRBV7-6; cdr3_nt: TGTGCCAGCAGCTTACAAGACCACCTCACAGATACGCAGTATTTT; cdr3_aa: CASSLQDHLTDTQYF
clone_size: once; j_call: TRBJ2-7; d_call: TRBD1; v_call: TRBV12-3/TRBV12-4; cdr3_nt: TGTGCCAGCTCCAGGCAGTCGGGACAGCGACTCTACGAGCAGTACTTC; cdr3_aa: CASSRQSGQRLYEQYF
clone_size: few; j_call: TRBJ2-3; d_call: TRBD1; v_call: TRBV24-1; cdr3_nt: TGTGCCACCAGTGACCAACAGGGGTCCGCCACAGATACGCAGTATTTT; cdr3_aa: CATSDQQGSATDTQYF
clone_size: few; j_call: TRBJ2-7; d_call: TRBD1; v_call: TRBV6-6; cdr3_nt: TGTGCCAGCAGCACCGGACAGGGGGCCTTCCACGAGCAGTACTTC; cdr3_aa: CASSTGQGAFHEQYF
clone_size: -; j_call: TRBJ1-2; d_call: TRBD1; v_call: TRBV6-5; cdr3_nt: TGTGCCAGCAGTTGGGGAGCAGGGGGAGGAGGCTACACCTTC; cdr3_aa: CASSWGAGGGGYTF
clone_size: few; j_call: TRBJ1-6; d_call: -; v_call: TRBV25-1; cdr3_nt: TGTGCCAGCAGTTTTCCGGGACGGGGAAATTCACCCCTCCACTTT; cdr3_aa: CASSFPGRGNSPLHF
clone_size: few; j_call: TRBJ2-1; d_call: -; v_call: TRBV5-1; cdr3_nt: TGCGCCAGCAGCTTGGGCACCACGGTTAATGAGCAGTTCTTC; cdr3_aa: CASSLGTTVNEQFF
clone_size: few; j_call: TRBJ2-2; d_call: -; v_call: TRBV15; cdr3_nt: TGTGCCACCAGCGGTCGGACGGGCGCGAACACCGGGGAGCTGTTTTTT; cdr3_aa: CATSGRTGANTGELFF
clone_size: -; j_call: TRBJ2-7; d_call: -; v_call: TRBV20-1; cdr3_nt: TGCGGTGCTAGAGATCCGCCCACCTACGAGCAGTACTTC; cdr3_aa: CGARDPPTYEQYF
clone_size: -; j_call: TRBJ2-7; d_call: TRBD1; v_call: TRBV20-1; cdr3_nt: TGCAGTGCTCCGGACAGGGGGAGGTACGAGCAGTACTTC; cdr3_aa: CSAPDRGRYEQYF
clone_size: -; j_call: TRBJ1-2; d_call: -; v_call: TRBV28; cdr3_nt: TGTGCCAGCAGTTCCCCCCGAGGGGAAGGCAGCTATGGCTACACCTTC; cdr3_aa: CASSSPRGEGSYGYTF
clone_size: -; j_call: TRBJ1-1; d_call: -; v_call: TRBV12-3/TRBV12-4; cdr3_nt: TGTGCCAGCCTCCCCAGGAATTCGAACACTGAAGCTTTCTTT; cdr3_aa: CASLPRNSNTEAFF
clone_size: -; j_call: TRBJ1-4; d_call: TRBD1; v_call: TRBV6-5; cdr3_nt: TGTGCCAGCACCGGGACAGCGGTTAATGAAAAACTGTTTTTT; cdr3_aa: CASTGTAVNEKLFF
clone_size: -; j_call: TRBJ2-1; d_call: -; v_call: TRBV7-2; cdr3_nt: TGTGCCAGCAGACCCCCGGGGTCTCACAATGAGCAGTTCTTC; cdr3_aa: CASRPPGSHNEQFF